Listed here are 28 T cell receptor beta chains from one sample, sequenced in a study of T cell responses to AZD1222 COVID-19 vaccine. Data came from immunoSEQ multiplex PCR; TCRdb stores just in-frame clones and leaves some out. Of fewer than 200,000 clones in the sample, 70% to 90% were seen once. The specimen comprised peripheral blood, sampled on day 0 of AZD1222 vaccination. The receptors were sampled from an adult in good health.

J is TRBJ1-1 and V is TRBV19; TRBD1 agrees at 10 bases. The CDR3 has 17 residues. Germline loops: CDR1 LNHDA, CDR2 SQIVND (reference sequence). The V gene end was trimmed by 5 bases and the J gene end by 1 base; junction bases not matched to a gene: 10. Here the CDR3 DNA reads TGTGCCAGTAGTCCGTCCGACAGGGGGCGAAAGAACACTGAAGCTTTCTTT. This sequence encodes CASSPSDRGRKNTEAFF.

The rearrangement joins TRBV30 to TRBJ1-3; no clear D. The CDR3 is 12 amino acids. Looked up from germline, CDR1 is GTSNPN and CDR2 is SVGIG (reference sequence). The V gene lost 0 bases and the J gene lost 3 bases, with 3 bases spanning the gap. DNA for the CDR3: TGTGCCTGGAGTGTACGTGGAAACACCATATATTTT. It specifies CAWSVRGNTIYF.

The chain couples TRBV29-1 to TRBJ2-1; possibly TRBD1 for D (5 bases). The germline CDR1 and CDR2 sequences are SQVTM and ANQGSEA. The CDR3 loop spans 15 amino acids. Trimming cost V 2 bases and J 3 bases, with 14 bases left between them. CDR3: CSVEFQGRGYNEQFF. CDR3 bases: TGCAGCGTTGAATTTCAGGGTCGTGGCTACAATGAGCAGTTCTTC.

The chain couples TRBV19 to TRBJ1-1; D call uncertain. The CDR3 is 11 amino acids. CDR1 and CDR2 (germline): LNHDA, SQIVND (reference sequence). The germline V and J ends were trimmed by 3 bases and 3 bases, with 2 bases remaining between them. The DNA for the CDR3 is TGTGCCAGTAGTATTCACACTGAAGCTTTCTTT. It codes for CASSIHTEAFF.

This chain connects TRBV5-1 to TRBJ2-3, with 11 bases that match TRBD2. The V gene end was trimmed by 2 bases and the J gene end by 2 bases; junction bases not matched to a gene: 7. The CDR3 consists of 17 residues. In germline, CDR1 is SGHRS, CDR2 YFSETQ. The CDR3 DNA sequence: TGCGCCAGCAGCTTCCAGCCTAGCGGGGGGTACACAGATACGCAGTATTTT. It yields the protein CASSFQPSGGYTDTQYF.

The chain combines TRBV10-2 with TRBJ2-5; TRBD1 matches at 7 bases. The V segment lost 6 bases and the J segment 2 bases; nucleotides outside the gene matches: 6. CDR1 and CDR2 (germline): WSHSY, SAAADI. The CDR3 runs to 14 residues. The DNA for the CDR3 is TGCGCCAGCAGAACACAGGGGTCACAAGAGACCCAGTACTTC. Residues: CASRTQGSQETQYF.

The rearrangement uses TRBV19 and TRBJ2-1; D uncertain. This CDR3 has 14 residues. Germline V gene sequence: CDR1 LNHDA, CDR2 SQIVND (reference sequence). Between the trimmed V and J ends, which lost 5 bases and 0 bases, there was a span of 8 bases. DNA for the CDR3: TGTGCCAGTAGTGTAGTGAGCTCCTACAATGAGCAGTTCTTC. It is translated as CASSVVSSYNEQFF.

This chain uses TRBV18 with TRBJ2-2; D is uncertain. The germline V and J ends were trimmed by 2 bases and 5 bases, with 3 bases remaining between them. The CDR3 extends over 12 amino acids. The V gene's germline CDR1 is KGHSH and CDR2 LQKENI. Written as DNA, the CDR3 is TGTGCCAGCTCACCAACTACCGGGGAGCTGTTTTTT. Encoded protein: CASSPTTGELFF.

This chain connects TRBV14 to TRBJ2-5, with D possibly TRBD2 on 6 matching bases. The CDR3 is 13 residues long. Germline CDR1 is SGHDN and CDR2 is FVKESK. The V end was cut by 1 base, the J end by 7 bases, with 10 bases between. The CDR3 DNA reads as TGTGCCAGCAGCCAAGGCCGTAGCGGGACCCAGTACTTC. Translating gives CASSQGRSGTQYF.

The chain carries TRBV7-2 and TRBJ2-3; 14 bases fit TRBD2. The CDR3 is 17 amino acids. The V and J ends lost 5 bases and 2 bases, in that order; junction bases with no gene match: 6. Germline loops: CDR1 SGHTA, CDR2 FQGNSA. The CDR3 bases are TGTGCCAGCAGCACCCGACTAGCGGGGGGGTTCACAGATACGCAGTATTTT. It encodes CASSTRLAGGFTDTQYF.

The rearrangement uses TRBV7-2 and TRBJ1-5; 8 nucleotides align to TRBD1. The CDR3 length is 16 residues. The junction had 7 bases not matched to a gene; V was cut back by 4 bases and J by 2 bases. Germline assignment: CDR1 SGHTA and CDR2 FQGNSA. CDR3 amino acids: CASSSSLGQGNQPQHF. CDR3 nucleotide sequence: TGTGCCAGCAGCTCATCCTTGGGACAGGGCAATCAGCCCCAGCATTTT. Complete variable domain (other parts from reference TRBV7-2 and TRBJ1-5): GAGVSQSPSNKVTEKGKDVELRCDPISGHTALYWYRQSLGQGLEFLIYFQGNSAPDKSGLPSDRFSAERTGGSVSTLTIQRTQQEDSAVYLCASSSSLGQGNQPQHFGDGTRLSIL.

The chain recombines TRBV5-1 with TRBJ2-1, with unresolved D. Germline assignment: CDR1 SGHRS and CDR2 YFSETQ. The length of the CDR3 is 14 residues. With 7 bases removed from V and 0 bases from J, the gap between germline ends came to 11 bases. The CDR3 is CASSDGSSYNEQFF. The CDR3 nucleotides read TGCGCCAGCTCGGACGGTAGCTCCTACAATGAGCAGTTCTTC.

The J gene is TRBJ2-3, the V gene TRBV5-1, with 8 nucleotides matching TRBD2. Per germline, CDR1 SGHRS and CDR2 YFSETQ. CDR3 length: 15 amino acids. V shed 4 bases and J 8 bases; nucleotides not matched to a gene: 12. CDR3 region: CASSQMAGGSGTQYF. In nucleotides, the CDR3 is TGCGCCAGCAGCCAGATGGCGGGGGGAAGCGGTACGCAGTATTTT.

The chain carries TRBV7-3 and TRBJ1-2; 8 bases fit TRBD1. CDR1 is SGHTA, CDR2 FQGTGA, per germline. The CDR3 has 13 amino acids. J was trimmed by 8 bases and V by 5 bases; bases with no gene match: 7. The CDR3 here is CASSVGQGRGYTF. The CDR3, as DNA: TGTGCCAGCAGCGTCGGACAGGGTAGAGGCTACACCTTC. Full variable domain (missing parts from reference TRBV7-3 and TRBJ1-2): GAGVSQTPSNKVTEKGKYVELRCDPISGHTALYWYRQSLGQGPEFLIYFQGTGAADDSGLPNDRFFAVRPEGSVSTLKIQRTERGDSAVYLCASSVGQGRGYTFGSGTRLTVV.

This chain joins TRBV5-6 and TRBJ2-1; 8 nucleotides align to TRBD1. Germline V CDR1 and CDR2: SGHDT, YYEEEE. V dropped 2 bases and J dropped 10; count of bases not matched to a gene: 11. CDR3 length: 15 amino acids. Here the CDR3 reads CASSFIGTGRSEQFF. The CDR3 nucleotides read TGTGCCAGCAGCTTTATAGGGACAGGCCGGTCGGAGCAGTTCTTC.

The genes are TRBV7-2 and TRBJ2-7; D not resolved. CDR3 length: 13 amino acids. The V gene's germline CDR1 is SGHTA and CDR2 FQGNSA. V was shortened by 1 base and J by 4 bases, with 8 bases between the two germline ends. CDR3 bases: TGTGCCAGCAGCTTAGTGCTTTGGTACGAGCAGTACTTC. This gives the protein CASSLVLWYEQYF. The full variable domain, rest sourced from reference TRBV7-2 and TRBJ2-7, is GAGVSQSPSNKVTEKGKDVELRCDPISGHTALYWYRQSLGQGLEFLIYFQGNSAPDKSGLPSDRFSAERTGGSVSTLTIQRTQQEDSAVYLCASSLVLWYEQYFGPGTRLTVT.

The rearrangement links TRBV28 to TRBJ1-2; 7 nucleotides align to TRBD1. The CDR3 loop spans 14 amino acids. V lost 5 bases to trimming and J lost 4 bases; unmatched junction nucleotides: 7. The V gene's germline CDR1 is MDHEN and CDR2 SYDVKM. The CDR3 DNA follows: TGTGCCAGCAGTCTCGGGACAGCTACCTATGGCTACACCTTC. This codes for CASSLGTATYGYTF.

J is TRBJ1-1 and V is TRBV7-9, with a possible D match to TRBD1 (5 bases). CDR3 size: 12 residues. Trimming shortened V by 4 bases and J by 11 bases, and 14 bases separated the two germline ends. Germline V CDR1 and CDR2: SEHNR, FQNEAQ (reference sequence). The CDR3 loop is CASSSRGPRAFF. For the CDR3, the DNA is TGTGCCAGCAGCTCCCGGGGCCCTCGGGCTTTCTTT. The complete variable domain, with remaining parts taken from reference TRBV7-9 and TRBJ1-1, reads DTGVSQNPRHKITKRGQNVTFRCDPISEHNRLYWYRQTLGQGPEFLTYFQNEAQLEKSRLLSDRFSAERPKGSFSTLEIQRTEQGDSAMYLCASSSRGPRAFFGQGTRLTVV.

In this sample, this clone turned up a few times. This chain connects TRBV6-5 to TRBJ1-5; the match to TRBD1 covers 9 bases. Germline values: CDR1 MNHEY, CDR2 SVGAGI. V was clipped by 0 bases and J by 6 bases; unmatched bases: 3. The length of the CDR3 is 15 residues. The CDR3 protein is CASSYSRQGGQPQHF. The CDR3 nucleotides read TGTGCCAGCAGTTACTCCCGACAGGGGGGTCAGCCCCAGCATTTT.

V is TRBV28 and J is TRBJ2-1; 7 bases line up with TRBD2. With 8 bases clipped from V and 1 base from J, the junction kept 8 bases outside the gene matches. CDR3 size: 15 residues. CDR1 is MDHEN, CDR2 SYDVKM, per germline. Written as DNA, the CDR3 is TGTGCCAGCTCTGGGGACTACCGATCCTACAATGAGCAGTTCTTC. It encodes CASSGDYRSYNEQFF.

V usage is TRBV10-3 and J usage is TRBJ2-1; D not certain. Germline V gives CDR1 ENHRY, CDR2 SYGVKD. V was shortened by 3 bases and J by 10 bases, with 7 bases between the two germline ends. This CDR3 is 11 amino acids long. CDR3 bases: TGTGCCATCAGTGACCGGGCAGAGCAGTTCTTC. Encoded protein: CAISDRAEQFF.

The V gene is TRBV5-1, the J gene TRBJ2-2; 8 nucleotides agree with TRBD2. CDR1 and CDR2 (germline): SGHRS, YFSETQ. V gave up 5 bases and J gave up 4 bases; unmatched junction bases: 10. This CDR3 has 16 residues. The CDR3 spells CASSEQGGGRTGELFF. The CDR3 DNA is TGCGCCAGCAGTGAGCAGGGCGGGGGGCGCACCGGGGAGCTGTTTTTT.

This clone appeared a single time. The chain uses TRBV7-6 and TRBJ2-7; D is perhaps TRBD1 (7 bases). V shed 8 bases and J shed 2 bases, with 25 bases lying between them. The CDR3 sequence is 17 residues long. Germline V gene sequence: CDR1 SGHVS, CDR2 FNYEAQ. The CDR3 DNA follows: TGTGCCAGCCAACCCCAGGGGGGTGGGACTGCACCCTACGAGCAGTACTTC. Its translation is CASQPQGGGTAPYEQYF. The full variable domain, rest sourced from reference TRBV7-6 and TRBJ2-7, is GAGVSQSPRYKVTKRGQDVALRCDPISGHVSLYWYRQALGQGPEFLTYFNYEAQQDKSGLPNDRFSAERPEGSISTLTIQRTEQRDSAMYRCASQPQGGGTAPYEQYFGPGTRLTVT.

V gene TRBV5-4 combines with J gene TRBJ2-1; 10 nucleotides line up with TRBD2. CDR3 length: 16 amino acids. With 6 bases clipped from V and 8 bases from J, the junction kept 14 bases outside the gene matches. CDR1 and CDR2 from the germline V gene are SGHNT and YYREEE (reference sequence). CDR3 sequence (DNA): TGTGCCAGCATTCAGGACGCTAGCGGGAGCGTCCATGAGCAGTTCTTC. This encodes CASIQDASGSVHEQFF.

The chain combines TRBV28 with TRBJ1-4, with 8 bases identical to TRBD1. With V trimmed by 5 bases and J by 0 bases, 2 bases remained unmatched. CDR1 is MDHEN and CDR2 is SYDVKM in the germline V gene. CDR3 size: 15 residues. DNA for the CDR3: TGTGCCAGCAGTCAGACAGGGGCAACTAATGAAAAACTGTTTTTT. As protein: CASSQTGATNEKLFF. The full variable domain, in which reference TRBV28 and TRBJ1-4 provide the parts outside the CDR3, is DVKVTQSSRYLVKRTGEKVFLECVQDMDHENMFWYRQDPGLGLRLIYFSYDVKMKEKGDIPEGYSVSREKKERFSLILESASTNQTSMYLCASSQTGATNEKLFFGSGTQLSVL.

J is TRBJ1-1 and V is TRBV5-8, with TRBD1 matching 12 bases. Germline trimming cut 5 bases from V and 1 base from J; bases unmatched to any gene: 3. There are 15 residues in the CDR3. Germline V CDR1 and CDR2: SGHTS, YDEGEE. In DNA form, the CDR3 reads TGTGCCAGCAGGGGACAGGGGGCGACGAACACTGAAGCTTTCTTT. Protein product: CASRGQGATNTEAFF.

The chain is built from TRBV11-2 and TRBJ1-5; D perhaps matches TRBD1 (5 bases). The germline V gene has CDR1 SGHAT and CDR2 FQNNGV. This CDR3 region has 14 residues. V lost 1 base and J lost 7, with 11 bases in between. CDR3 amino acids: CASSLAQGVQPQHF. The CDR3 DNA follows: TGTGCCAGCAGCTTAGCCCAGGGTGTACAGCCCCAGCATTTT.

The chain recombines TRBV5-1 with TRBJ2-5; 7 bases line up with TRBD2. V was clipped by 0 bases and J by 8 bases; unmatched bases: 10. The CDR3 runs 15 residues. Looked up from germline, CDR1 is SGHRS and CDR2 is YFSETQ. In DNA, the CDR3 is TGCGCCAGCAGCTTGGGGGCTAGCGGACTTGTAACCCAGTACTTC. Translating it yields CASSLGASGLVTQYF.